This T cell receptor beta chain was documented in a study of molecular identifiers for immune sequencing clone quantification. TCRdb passed the PCR reads through MiXCR, listing each CDR3 protein once. The sample contains about 510,000 distinct CDR3 sequences, 20% to 25% of which appear only once. This clonotype was counted many times. Trimming took 3 bases from V and 1 from J; bases not matched to a gene: 2. The CDR3 has 15 amino acids. Germline CDR1 reads LGHDT; CDR2 reads YNNKEL (reference sequence). The sequence came from a human donor in good health. Some libraries in this study had Jurkat cell RNA spiked in. The sequenced sample consisted of naive CD8+ T cells from blood, with Jurkat cell RNA spiked in. Subset in this sample: FACS-sorted CD8+CD4-CCR7+CD45RA+ naive T cells. The chain combines TRBV3-1 with TRBJ2-2; TRBD2 matches 7 bases. For the CDR3, the DNA is TGTGCCAGCAGCCACCAGCGGGGGAACACCGGGGAGCTGTTTTTT. Amino acid sequence: CASSHQRGNTGELFF.